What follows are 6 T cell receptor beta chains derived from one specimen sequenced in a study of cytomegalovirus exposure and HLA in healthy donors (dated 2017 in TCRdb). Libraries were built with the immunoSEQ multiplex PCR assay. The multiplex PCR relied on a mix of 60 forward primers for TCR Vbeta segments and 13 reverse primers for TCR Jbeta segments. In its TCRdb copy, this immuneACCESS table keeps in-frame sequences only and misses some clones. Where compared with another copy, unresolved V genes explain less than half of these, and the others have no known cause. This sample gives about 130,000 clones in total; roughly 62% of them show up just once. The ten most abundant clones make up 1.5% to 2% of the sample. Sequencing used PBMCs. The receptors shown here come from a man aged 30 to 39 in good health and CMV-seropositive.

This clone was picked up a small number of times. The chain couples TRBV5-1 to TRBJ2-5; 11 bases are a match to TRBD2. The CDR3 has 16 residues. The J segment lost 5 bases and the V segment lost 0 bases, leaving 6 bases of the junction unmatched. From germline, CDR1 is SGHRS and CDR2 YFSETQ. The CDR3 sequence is CASSLGTSGSLETQYF. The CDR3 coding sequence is TGCGCCAGCAGCTTGGGTACTAGCGGGAGTCTGGAGACCCAGTACTTC.

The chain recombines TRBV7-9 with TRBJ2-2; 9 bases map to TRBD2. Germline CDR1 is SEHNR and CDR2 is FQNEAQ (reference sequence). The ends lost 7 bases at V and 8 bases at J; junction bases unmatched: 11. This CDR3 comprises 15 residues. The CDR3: CASINLAGFGGELFF. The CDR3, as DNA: TGTGCCAGCATTAATCTAGCGGGATTTGGTGGGGAGCTGTTTTTT.

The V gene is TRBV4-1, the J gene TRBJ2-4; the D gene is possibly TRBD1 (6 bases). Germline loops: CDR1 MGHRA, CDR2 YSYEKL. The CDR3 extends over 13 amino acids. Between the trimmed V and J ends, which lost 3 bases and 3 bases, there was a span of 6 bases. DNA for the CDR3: TGCGCCAGCAGCCACAGGGGCAAAAACATTCAGTACTTC. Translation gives CASSHRGKNIQYF.

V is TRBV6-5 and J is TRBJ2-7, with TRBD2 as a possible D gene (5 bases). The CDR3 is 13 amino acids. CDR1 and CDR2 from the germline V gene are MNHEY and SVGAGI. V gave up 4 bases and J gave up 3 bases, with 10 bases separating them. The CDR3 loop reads CASSFGLSYEQYF. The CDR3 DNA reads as TGTGCCAGCAGTTTTGGACTGAGCTACGAGCAGTACTTC.

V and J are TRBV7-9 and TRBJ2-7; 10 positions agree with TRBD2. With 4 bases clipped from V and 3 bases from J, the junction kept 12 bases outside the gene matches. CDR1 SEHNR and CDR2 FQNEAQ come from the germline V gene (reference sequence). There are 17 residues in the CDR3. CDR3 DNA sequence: TGTGCCAGCAGCTCTGATAATCTAAGCGGGGGGGACTACGAGCAGTACTTC. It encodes CASSSDNLSGGDYEQYF.

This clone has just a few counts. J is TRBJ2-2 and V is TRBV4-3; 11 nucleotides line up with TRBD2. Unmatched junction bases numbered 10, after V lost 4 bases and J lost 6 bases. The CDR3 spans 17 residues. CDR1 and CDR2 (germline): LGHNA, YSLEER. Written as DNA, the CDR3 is TGCGCCAGCAGCCCATCTATAGGGACTAGCGGTCCCGGGGAGCTGTTTTTT. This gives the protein CASSPSIGTSGPGELFF.